This TCR beta chain stems from a study of CD8+ T cells in alopecia areata. Background on the study: A regimen of oral tofacitinib, 5 to 10 mg twice daily, was given to treated patients. People stayed on tofacitinib for 6 to 18 months, then stopped the drug for 6 months. Overall study findings and caveats: Normal scalp had lower clonality than lesional scalp, with alopecia totalis/universalis lesions showing this most strongly.

The sorting of PBMCs gave CD4+ and CD8+ T cells. This clone was detected once. Its matching antigen is unknown. After isolation, RNA underwent reverse transcription to generate cDNA as the sequencing template. TCRdb keeps only in-frame clones here, not all; method: immunoSEQ multiplex PCR. The table shows 150,000 or so clones, with 87% occurring only once. J gave up 2 bases and V 2 bases, and 7 bases lay outside the gene matches. CDR3 length: 16 residues. From germline, CDR1 is MNHEY and CDR2 SVGAGI. The sample was CD8+ T cells sorted from blood, taken at week 0. This clonotype was sampled from a human donor with alopecia areata. J is TRBJ2-3 and V is TRBV6-5, with TRBD1 matching over 7 bases. Here the CDR3 DNA reads TGTGCCAGCAGTTACGATCCCGGGACAGTCACAGATACGCAGTATTTT. Its translation is CASSYDPGTVTDTQYF.